This is a list of T cell receptor beta chains from one sample in a study of radiotherapy plus CTLA-4 blockade in lung cancer. The data were produced by immunoSEQ multiplex PCR, yet TCRdb's version contains in-frame clones alone and is incomplete. The top ten clones hold roughly 25% of a sample with around 29,000 clones, 80% to 90% of them seen once. The sample consisted of peripheral blood, taken from a patient treated with radiotherapy plus ipilimumab. The receptor source for this set is a human donor with non-small cell lung cancer that progressed on radiotherapy plus ipilimumab. Both conserved end residues are part of each CDR3. Some rows have no size entry. The others give once, few or many, or a class for an expanded clone.

15	TRBV7-2	TRBJ1-2	.	CASSLAQTANYGYTF
12	TRBV7-9	TRBJ1-1	.	CASKLMNTEAFF
13	TRBV13	TRBJ2-3	.	CASSSPHFNTQYF
14	TRBV9	TRBJ1-1	few	CASSVEGGNTEAFF
14	TRBV4-1	TRBJ1-2	.	CASSQEGQGNGYTF
12	TRBV11-2	TRBJ1-1	.	CASSLQGALAFF
17	TRBV7-8	TRBJ1-5	.	CASTPGGGPDSNQPQHF
14	TRBV10-3	TRBJ1-6	.	CAIRTDGVNSPLHF
12	TRBV29-1	TRBJ1-2	.	CSVGGTAEGYTF
11	TRBV2	TRBJ1-6	.	CASSQNSPLHF
15	TRBV29-1	TRBJ2-7	.	CSVEDKLAGDYEQYF
15	TRBV7-2	TRBJ2-3	.	CASSSLVGGADTQYF
15	TRBV7-9	TRBJ1-4	.	CASSPFKGANEKLFF
14	TRBV27	TRBJ2-7	.	CASSFSPGTSEQYF
15	TRBV9	TRBJ2-3	once	CASSVVAGRTDTQYF
15	TRBV4-3	TRBJ2-5	.	CASSQHPTGAETQYF
15	TRBV19	TRBJ1-4	.	CASSAKDRPNEKLFF
16	TRBV7-8	TRBJ1-3	.	CASSFRALMGGNTIYF
16	TRBV5-5	TRBJ2-5	.	CASSLGTSGGQETQYF
14	TRBV28	TRBJ1-2	.	CATAGTSTFYGYTF
15	TRBV19	TRBJ1-5	.	CASTDGQGGNQPQHF
14	TRBV5-6	TRBJ1-1	.	CASSLDRLNTEAFF
12	TRBV4-1	TRBJ1-2	few	CASSHQLYGYTF
14	TRBV10-3	TRBJ1-1	.	CAIGTGGMNTEAFF
16	TRBV9	TRBJ1-4	once	CASSVGTGNNNEKLFF
13	TRBV5-4	TRBJ1-1	.	CASSSISNTEAFF
14	TRBV6-6	TRBJ1-4	once	CASRHRGRYEKLFF
16	TRBV9	TRBJ2-5	.	CASSLNPGGRQETQYF
16	TRBV7-3	TRBJ2-3	.	CASSLESGGSQDTQYF
14	TRBV5-1	TRBJ1-6	.	CASSMTGDNSPLHF
15	TRBV6-1	TRBJ2-5	.	CASSGRLAVQETQYF
15	TRBV12-5	TRBJ2-7	once	CASGLATGTAYEQYF
13	TRBV5-1	TRBJ1-2	.	CASSLGQTYGYTF
17	TRBV5-1	TRBJ1-4	.	CASSPAGGVTTNEKLFF
14	TRBV29-1	TRBJ1-5	once	CSVIGQGQNQPQHF
14	TRBV27	TRBJ2-3	few	CASSLAGGADTQYF
13	TRBV11-2	TRBJ1-3	.	CASSRAAGNTIYF
13	TRBV7-9	TRBJ1-3	once	CASSRGQSSAIYF
17	TRBV9	TRBJ1-1	.	CASSVDLPGGVNTEAFF
16	TRBV7-2	TRBJ1-2	.	CASSLAGGDMNYGYTF
14	TRBV7-2	TRBJ1-6	few	CASSLVRGTSPLHF
16	TRBV9	TRBJ1-1	.	CASSEARGSLNTEAFF
16	TRBV18	TRBJ1-4	.	CASSLGTGATNEKLFF
16	TRBV5-1	TRBJ2-1	.	CASSGSAGDTYNEQFF
15	TRBV2	TRBJ1-5	.	CASSAPGISNQPQHF
12	TRBV18	.	.	CASSRTGSEQYF
14	TRBV5-1	TRBJ2-5	once	CASKVQAGQATQYF
14	TRBV7-2	TRBJ2-7	.	CASSLVPGQDRPYF
15	TRBV7-8	TRBJ2-7	once	CASSLARIRAYEQYF
15	TRBV6-5	TRBJ2-7	.	CASITGRALSYEQYF
13	TRBV5-5	TRBJ1-2	.	CASSVDRNYGYTF
12	TRBV9	TRBJ2-3	.	CASSQHTDTQYF
16	TRBV9	TRBJ2-1	.	CASSVVGSGGANEQFF
15	TRBV18	TRBJ2-5	.	CASSPQGNEVETQYF
13	TRBV27	TRBJ1-5	.	CASSWTSSQPQHF
16	TRBV5-1	TRBJ1-2	.	CASSLGLEGPGYGYTF
19	TRBV7-2	TRBJ2-1	once	CASIPRPLGGGTIYNEQFF
13	TRBV18	.	.	CASSRVDRSEQYF
15	TRBV5-6	TRBJ2-5	.	CASSLALAGQETQYF
14	TRBV5-1	TRBJ2-7	.	CASGSGQGEYEQYF